The 30 T cell receptor beta chains below all came from one sample that was sequenced in a study of cytomegalovirus exposure and HLA in healthy donors. The PCR was carried out with 60 Vbeta primers and 13 Jbeta primers. Clones were sequenced by immunoSEQ multiplex PCR, and TCRdb holds only the in-frame ones, with some missing. This sample carries approximately 190,000 clones, approximately 85% of them seen once, and the ten largest clones take around 0.75%. Sequenced material: PBMCs. The receptors shown here come from a woman between 18 and 29 years old in good health and CMV-seronegative.

The chain is built from TRBV19 and TRBJ2-3, with 15 bases matching TRBD2. CDR3 length: 15 amino acids. Germline values: CDR1 LNHDA, CDR2 SQIVND (reference sequence). Trimming removed 5 bases from V and 4 bases from J; junction bases left unmatched: 1. This CDR3 reads CASSRTSGRADTQYF. The CDR3 region has the DNA TGTGCCAGTAGTCGGACTAGCGGGAGGGCAGATACGCAGTATTTT.

J is TRBJ2-2 and V is TRBV28; D call uncertain. Trimming left V 4 bases short and J 5 bases short, with 14 bases between. The CDR3 consists of 15 residues. CDR1 MDHEN and CDR2 SYDVKM come from the germline V gene. The CDR3 nucleotides read TGTGCCAGCAGTTATCTGGCAGGCAGTACCGGGGAGCTGTTTTTT. This encodes CASSYLAGSTGELFF.

V gene TRBV6-5 combines with J gene TRBJ2-3; tentative D call: TRBD2 (6 bases). CDR1 and CDR2 (germline): MNHEY, SVGAGI. The CDR3 spans 16 residues. V gave up 1 base and J gave up 0 bases, with 11 bases separating them. The CDR3 DNA sequence: TGTGCCAGCAGTTACTTTAACGGGGGAAGCACAGATACGCAGTATTTT. Its protein is CASSYFNGGSTDTQYF.

The CDR3: CSVELGQDNYEQYF. The CDR3 DNA follows: TGCAGCGTTGAGCTCGGACAGGATAACTACGAGCAGTACTTC. The chain employs TRBV29-1 and TRBJ2-7, with TRBD1 matching over 7 bases. The CDR3 runs to 14 residues. V lost 3 bases to trimming and J lost 3 bases; unmatched junction nucleotides: 8. Germline CDR1 SQVTM, CDR2 ANQGSEA.

The chain uses TRBV15 and TRBJ2-5; TRBD1 matches 11 bases. V dropped 0 bases and J dropped 11; count of bases not matched to a gene: 5. The CDR3 sequence is 14 residues long. The germline V gene encodes CDR1 LNHNV and CDR2 YYDKDF (reference sequence). CDR3 region: CATSREGQGERQYF. The CDR3 bases are TGTGCCACCAGCAGAGAGGGACAGGGGGAGAGGCAGTACTTC.

The chain uses TRBV7-2 and TRBJ2-1; 16 bases are shared with TRBD2. The germline V gene encodes CDR1 SGHTA and CDR2 FQGNSA. The CDR3 covers 14 residues. Losses at the gene ends were 3 bases for V and 12 bases for J; bases not matched to a gene: 2. CDR3 in DNA: TGTGCCAGCAGCTTGGGGACTAGCGGGAGGGGGCAGTTCTTC. Its protein product is CASSLGTSGRGQFF.

This chain connects TRBV2 to TRBJ2-3, with 12 bases that match TRBD2. Unmatched junction bases numbered 8, after V lost 6 bases and J lost 4 bases. Germline V gene lookup returns CDR1 SNHLY and CDR2 FYNNEI. The CDR3 covers 16 residues. CDR3: CASSSRTSGVSDTQYF. For the CDR3, the DNA is TGTGCCAGCAGCTCCCGGACTAGCGGGGTATCAGATACGCAGTATTTT.

The rearrangement links TRBV5-8 to TRBJ1-5; TRBD1 matches at 10 bases. V lost 5 bases and J lost 2; bases outside the gene matches: 7. CDR1 is SGHTS, CDR2 YDEGEE, per germline. The CDR3 loop spans 16 amino acids. The CDR3 DNA follows: TGTGCCAGCAGATTAACCGGGACAGGGGGCAATCAGCCCCAGCATTTT. Translating it yields CASRLTGTGGNQPQHF.

The V call is TRBV9, the J call TRBJ2-3; TRBD1 is a possible D gene (6 bases). The CDR3 spans 17 residues. Germline V lookup: CDR1 SGDLS, CDR2 YYNGEE. The V end was cut by 0 bases, the J end by 3 bases, with 17 bases between. CDR3 in DNA: TGTGCCAGCAGCGTAGGCTCGTGGGGACAAGGGACAGATACGCAGTATTTT. Translated, it gives CASSVGSWGQGTDTQYF. Together with reference TRBV9 and TRBJ2-3, the CDR3 gives the full variable domain: DSGVTQTPKHLITATGQRVTLRCSPRSGDLSVYWYQQSLDQGLQFLIQYYNGEERAKGNILERFSAQQFPDLHSELNLSSLELGDSALYFCASSVGSWGQGTDTQYFGPGTRLTVL.

The rearrangement uses TRBV27 and TRBJ1-3; D gene uncertain. V was trimmed by 6 bases and J by 2 bases, leaving 8 bases between them. Germline V gives CDR1 MNHEY, CDR2 SMNVEV (reference sequence). The CDR3 runs to 13 residues. This chain's CDR3 is CASSRVPGNTIYF. The CDR3 bases are TGTGCCAGCAGCCGGGTTCCTGGAAACACCATATATTTT.

The sample holds a few counts of this clone. The rearrangement links TRBV4-2 to TRBJ1-1, with TRBD1 identical over 8 bases. Unmatched junction bases numbered 14, after V lost 5 bases and J lost 3 bases. Per the germline V gene, CDR1 is LGHNA and CDR2 is YNFKEQ. The CDR3 covers 17 residues. The CDR3 coding sequence is TGTGCCAGCAGCGAGGACAGGGAATCTTTGGGGTACACTGAAGCTTTCTTT. As protein: CASSEDRESLGYTEAFF.

The J gene is TRBJ1-5, the V gene TRBV9, with 8 positions matching TRBD1. The CDR3 sequence is 16 residues long. The J segment lost 6 bases and the V segment lost 0 bases, leaving 8 bases of the junction unmatched. Germline CDR1 SGDLS, CDR2 YYNGEE. CDR3 sequence: CASSVGGTGGSQPQHF. CDR3 bases: TGTGCCAGCAGCGTAGGTGGTACAGGGGGGAGTCAGCCCCAGCATTTT.

The V call is TRBV27, the J call TRBJ1-6, with 7 bases aligning to TRBD1. CDR1 is MNHEY, CDR2 SMNVEV, per germline (reference sequence). V trimming: 3 bases; J trimming: 8 bases; junction bases outside the gene matches: 4. CDR3 length: 14 amino acids. CDR3 coding DNA: TGTGCCAGCAGTTTTGACAGGGAGTATTCACCCCTCCACTTT. Its translation is CASSFDREYSPLHF.

CDR3 nucleotide sequence: TGTGCCACCAGCACCCTGCCCACATCGAAGCCCCAGCATTTT. As protein: CATSTLPTSKPQHF. The chain joins TRBV15 to TRBJ1-5, with D unresolved. Trimming took 4 bases from V and 8 from J, leaving 15 bases between them. Germline loops: CDR1 LNHNV, CDR2 YYDKDF (reference sequence). This CDR3 spans 14 amino acids.

The V call is TRBV5-6, the J call TRBJ1-3; 10 positions agree with TRBD1. The CDR3 runs to 17 residues. Per germline, CDR1 SGHDT and CDR2 YYEEEE. Losses at the gene ends were 4 bases for V and 9 bases for J; bases not matched to a gene: 16. CDR3 bases: TGTGCCAGCAGCATCCGACAGGGGGCCCCTGGAATTGGCACCATATATTTT. Protein sequence: CASSIRQGAPGIGTIYF.

The chain joins TRBV7-2 to TRBJ2-7; D gene uncertain. The CDR3 spans 14 residues. Trimming shortened V by 1 base and J by 3 bases, and 10 bases separated the two germline ends. Germline assignment: CDR1 SGHTA and CDR2 FQGNSA. The CDR3 region has the DNA TGTGCCAGCAGCTTAGGGCAGGAAATCTACGAGCAGTACTTC. Residues: CASSLGQEIYEQYF.

This chain connects TRBV10-3 to TRBJ2-7; a weak D match, TRBD2 (7 bases). Deletions cut 5 bases from V and 7 bases from J, with 21 bases between. Germline assignment: CDR1 ENHRY and CDR2 SYGVKD. The CDR3 loop spans 15 amino acids. CDR3 sequence (DNA): TGTGCCATCAGTCCCCTAGGGGGAGGGCCACTTGAGCAGTACTTC. Its translation: CAISPLGGGPLEQYF.

V gene TRBV4-2 combines with J gene TRBJ2-3; 12 nucleotides align to TRBD2. The CDR3 is made up of 19 amino acids. Germline lookup yields CDR1 LGHNA and CDR2 YNFKEQ. Germline trimming cut 0 bases from V and 8 bases from J; bases unmatched to any gene: 15. The CDR3 DNA reads TGTGCCAGCAGCCAAGATCTAGCGGGGGGGCCCCGAGATACGCCTACGCAGTATTTT. Amino acids: CASSQDLAGGPRDTPTQYF.

J is TRBJ2-1 and V is TRBV5-1, with a weak D call TRBD1 (5 bases). Germline CDR1 reads SGHRS; CDR2 reads YFSETQ. Deletions cut 4 bases from V and 8 bases from J, with 19 bases between. The CDR3 length is 15 residues. CDR3: CASSPPPRQYDEQFF. For the CDR3, the DNA is TGCGCCAGCAGCCCGCCCCCTAGACAGTACGATGAGCAGTTCTTC. Looking up the rest from reference TRBV5-1 and TRBJ2-1 gives the full variable domain: KAGVTQTPRYLIKTRGQQVTLSCSPISGHRSVSWYQQTPGQGLQFLFEYFSETQRNKGNFPGRFSGRQFSNSRSEMNVSTLELGDSALYLCASSPPPRQYDEQFFGPGTRLTVL.

The CDR3 region is CASTPGGSGYTF. The CDR3 nucleotides are TGTGCCAGCACCCCAGGGGGCAGTGGCTACACCTTC. V gene TRBV6-5 combines with J gene TRBJ1-2; 8 bases agree with TRBD1. The V gene's germline CDR1 is MNHEY and CDR2 SVGAGI. The CDR3 runs 12 residues. With 7 bases clipped from V and 7 bases from J, the junction kept 5 bases outside the gene matches.

The J gene is TRBJ2-2, the V gene TRBV5-1; D not resolved. CDR1 and CDR2 from the germline V gene are SGHRS and YFSETQ. Deletions cut 0 bases from V and 0 bases from J, with 3 bases between. CDR3 length: 14 residues. CDR3 coding DNA: TGCGCCAGCAGCTTGGCAGCGAACACCGGGGAGCTGTTTTTT. This codes for CASSLAANTGELFF.

The CDR3 sequence is CASSLEGGGITDTQYF. The CDR3 nucleotides are TGCGCCAGCAGCTTGGAGGGCGGGGGGATCACAGATACGCAGTATTTT. This rearrangement joins TRBV5-1 to TRBJ2-3, with 8 bases identical to TRBD2. The CDR3 runs 16 residues. V dropped 0 bases and J dropped 2; count of bases not matched to a gene: 5. CDR1 SGHRS and CDR2 YFSETQ come from the germline V gene.

The chain links TRBV28 to TRBJ1-2, with unresolved D. The CDR3 is 14 amino acids. With 5 bases removed from V and 5 bases from J, the gap between germline ends came to 15 bases. Germline values: CDR1 MDHEN, CDR2 SYDVKM. CDR3 residues: CASSLPNQAYGYTF. The CDR3 bases are TGTGCCAGCAGTCTACCAAACCAGGCGTATGGCTACACCTTC.

V and J are TRBV5-8 and TRBJ1-5; possible D gene TRBD1, 6 bases. The germline V gene encodes CDR1 SGHTS and CDR2 YDEGEE. The CDR3 is made up of 15 amino acids. V lost 2 bases and J lost 4, with 13 bases in between. CDR3 amino acids: CASSFTGRRNQPQHF. In nucleotides, the CDR3 is TGTGCCAGCAGCTTCACAGGGCGTCGGAATCAGCCCCAGCATTTT. Variable domain in full (rest from reference TRBV5-8 and TRBJ1-5): EAGVTQSPTHLIKTRGQQATLRCSPISGHTSVYWYQQALGLGLQFLLWYDEGEERNRGNFPPRFSGRQFPNYSSELNVNALELEDSALYLCASSFTGRRNQPQHFGDGTRLSIL.

In DNA form, the CDR3 reads TGTGCCAGCATCAAAAAGGGGACAGTTAACACCGGGGAGCTGTTTTTT. Protein product: CASIKKGTVNTGELFF. The V call is TRBV6-6, the J call TRBJ2-2; 7 bases align to TRBD1. This CDR3 has 16 amino acids. Losses at the gene ends were 7 bases for V and 2 bases for J; bases not matched to a gene: 10. Germline V gives CDR1 MNHNY, CDR2 SVGAGI (reference sequence).

V is TRBV18 and J is TRBJ2-3; 10 bases map to TRBD2. CDR1 KGHSH and CDR2 LQKENI come from the germline V gene. Trimming removed 3 bases from V and 1 base from J; junction bases left unmatched: 1. The CDR3 has 15 amino acids. CDR3 sequence: CASSPGLAGTDTQYF. The CDR3 region has the DNA TGTGCCAGCTCACCCGGACTAGCGGGCACAGATACGCAGTATTTT.

V gene TRBV9 combines with J gene TRBJ2-5; D perhaps matches TRBD2 (6 bases). CDR1 and CDR2 from the germline V gene are SGDLS and YYNGEE. Trimming cost V 2 bases and J 1 base, with 15 bases left between them. The CDR3 contains 16 residues. The CDR3 nucleotides are TGTGCCAGCAGCGTTGGAGGGACCTCCGCCCAAGAGACCCAGTACTTC. Translating gives CASSVGGTSAQETQYF.

This clone appeared a single time. The chain employs TRBV6-4 and TRBJ2-1; 8 bases fit TRBD1. This CDR3 has 15 amino acids. Germline CDR1 and CDR2: MRHNA and SNTAGT. J gave up 4 bases and V 3 bases, and 5 bases lay outside the gene matches. CDR3 in amino acids: CASSERTGTYNEQFF. The CDR3 nucleotides read TGTGCCAGCAGTGAAAGGACAGGGACTTACAATGAGCAGTTCTTC.

The chain carries TRBV21-1 and TRBJ2-7; TRBD1 is taken as the D call from the table, unchecked against the DNA. TRBV21-1 is labeled a pseudogene. This CDR3 is built from 16 residues. The CDR3 reads CASSKWSQGLVSEQYF. Here the CDR3 DNA reads TGTGCCAGCAGCAAATGGAGCCAGGGTCTAGTGAGCGAGCAGTACTTC.

This chain uses TRBV6-5 with TRBJ1-2; D is undetermined. Germline CDR1 and CDR2: MNHEY and SVGAGI. V was shortened by 0 bases and J by 7 bases, with 12 bases between the two germline ends. This CDR3 contains 14 residues. The CDR3 region is CASSYSAGRLGYTF. The CDR3 DNA reads TGTGCCAGCAGTTACTCGGCCGGGAGACTTGGCTACACCTTC.